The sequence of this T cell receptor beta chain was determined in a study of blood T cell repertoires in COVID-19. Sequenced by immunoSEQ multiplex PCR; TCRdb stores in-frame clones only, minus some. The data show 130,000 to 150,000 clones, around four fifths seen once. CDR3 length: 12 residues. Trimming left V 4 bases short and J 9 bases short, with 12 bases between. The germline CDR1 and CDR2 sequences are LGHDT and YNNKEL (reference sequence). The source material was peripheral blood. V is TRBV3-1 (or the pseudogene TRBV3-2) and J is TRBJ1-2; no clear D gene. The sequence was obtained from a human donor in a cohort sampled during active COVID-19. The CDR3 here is CASSPGGVSYTF. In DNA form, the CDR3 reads TGTGCCAGCAGCCCGGGCGGGGTTAGCTACACCTTC.